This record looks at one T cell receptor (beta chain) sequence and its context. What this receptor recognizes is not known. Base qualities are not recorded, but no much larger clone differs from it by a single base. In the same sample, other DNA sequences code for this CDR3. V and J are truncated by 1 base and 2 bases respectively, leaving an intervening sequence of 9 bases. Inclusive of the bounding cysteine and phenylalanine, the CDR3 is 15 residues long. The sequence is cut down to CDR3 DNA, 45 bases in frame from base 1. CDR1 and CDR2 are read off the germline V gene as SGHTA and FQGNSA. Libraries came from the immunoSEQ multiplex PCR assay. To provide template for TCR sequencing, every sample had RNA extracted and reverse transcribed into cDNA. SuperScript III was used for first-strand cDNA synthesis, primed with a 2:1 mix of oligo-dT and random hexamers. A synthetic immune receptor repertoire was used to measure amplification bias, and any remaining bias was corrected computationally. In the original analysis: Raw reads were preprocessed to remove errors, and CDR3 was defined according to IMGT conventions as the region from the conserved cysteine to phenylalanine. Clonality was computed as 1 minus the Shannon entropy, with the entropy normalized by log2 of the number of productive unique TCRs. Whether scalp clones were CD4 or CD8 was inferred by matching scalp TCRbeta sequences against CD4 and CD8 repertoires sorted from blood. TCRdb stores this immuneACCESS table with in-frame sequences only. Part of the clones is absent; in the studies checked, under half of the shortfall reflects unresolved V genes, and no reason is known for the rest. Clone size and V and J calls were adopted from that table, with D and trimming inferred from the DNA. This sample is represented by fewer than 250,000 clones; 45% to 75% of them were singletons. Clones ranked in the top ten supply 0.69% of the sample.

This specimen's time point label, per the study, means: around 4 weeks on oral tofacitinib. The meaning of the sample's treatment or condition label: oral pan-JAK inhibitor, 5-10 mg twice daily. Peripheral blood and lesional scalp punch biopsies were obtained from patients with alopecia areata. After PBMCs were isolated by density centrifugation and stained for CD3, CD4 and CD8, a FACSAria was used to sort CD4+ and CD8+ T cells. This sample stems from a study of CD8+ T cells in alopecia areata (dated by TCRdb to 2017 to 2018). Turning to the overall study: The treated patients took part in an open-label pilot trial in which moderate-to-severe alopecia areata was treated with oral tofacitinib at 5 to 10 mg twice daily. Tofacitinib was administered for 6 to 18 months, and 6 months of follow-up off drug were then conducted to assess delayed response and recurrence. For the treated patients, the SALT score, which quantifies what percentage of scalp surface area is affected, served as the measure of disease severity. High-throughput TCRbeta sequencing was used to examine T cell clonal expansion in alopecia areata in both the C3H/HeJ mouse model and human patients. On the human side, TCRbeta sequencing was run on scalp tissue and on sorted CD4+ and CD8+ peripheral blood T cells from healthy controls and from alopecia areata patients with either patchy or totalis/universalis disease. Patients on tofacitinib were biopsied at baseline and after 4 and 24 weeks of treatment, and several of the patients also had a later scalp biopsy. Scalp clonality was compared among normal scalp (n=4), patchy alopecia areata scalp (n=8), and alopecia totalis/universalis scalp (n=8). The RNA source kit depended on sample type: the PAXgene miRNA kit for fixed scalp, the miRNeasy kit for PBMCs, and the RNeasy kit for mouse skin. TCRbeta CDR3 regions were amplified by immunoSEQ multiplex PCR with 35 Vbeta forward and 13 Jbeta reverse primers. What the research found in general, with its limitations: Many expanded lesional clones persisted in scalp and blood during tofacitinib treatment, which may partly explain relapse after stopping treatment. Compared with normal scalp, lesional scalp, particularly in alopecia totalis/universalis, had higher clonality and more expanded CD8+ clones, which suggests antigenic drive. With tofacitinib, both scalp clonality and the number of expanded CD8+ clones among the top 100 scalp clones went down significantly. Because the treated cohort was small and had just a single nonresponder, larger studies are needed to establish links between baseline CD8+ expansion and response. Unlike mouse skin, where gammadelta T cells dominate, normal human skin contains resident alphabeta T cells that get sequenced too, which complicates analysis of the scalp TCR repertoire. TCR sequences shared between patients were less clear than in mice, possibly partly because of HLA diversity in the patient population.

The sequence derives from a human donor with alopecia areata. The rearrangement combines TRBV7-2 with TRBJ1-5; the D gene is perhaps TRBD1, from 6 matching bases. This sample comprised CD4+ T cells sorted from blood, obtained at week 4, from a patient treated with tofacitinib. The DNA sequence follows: TGTGCCAGCAGCTTAGATGGGGGCGGCAATCAGCCCCAGCATTTT. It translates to CASSLDGGGNQPQHF.